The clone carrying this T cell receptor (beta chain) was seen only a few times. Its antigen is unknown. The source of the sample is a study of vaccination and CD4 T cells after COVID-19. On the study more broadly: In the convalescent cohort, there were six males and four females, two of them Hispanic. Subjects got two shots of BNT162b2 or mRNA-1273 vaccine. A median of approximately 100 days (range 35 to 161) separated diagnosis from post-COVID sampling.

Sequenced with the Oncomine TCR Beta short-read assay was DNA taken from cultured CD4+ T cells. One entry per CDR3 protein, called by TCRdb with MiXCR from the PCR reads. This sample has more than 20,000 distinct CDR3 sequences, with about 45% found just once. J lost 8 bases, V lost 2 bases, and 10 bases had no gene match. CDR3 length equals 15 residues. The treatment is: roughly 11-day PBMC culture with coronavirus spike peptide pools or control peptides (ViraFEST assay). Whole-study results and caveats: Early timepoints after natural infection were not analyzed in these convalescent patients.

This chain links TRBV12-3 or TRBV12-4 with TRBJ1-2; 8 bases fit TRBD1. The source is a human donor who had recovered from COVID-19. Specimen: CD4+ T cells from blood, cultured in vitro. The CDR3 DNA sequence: TGTGCCAGCAGTTTATCGGCAGGGGGCCTTGGAGGCTACACCTTC. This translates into CASSLSAGGLGGYTF.